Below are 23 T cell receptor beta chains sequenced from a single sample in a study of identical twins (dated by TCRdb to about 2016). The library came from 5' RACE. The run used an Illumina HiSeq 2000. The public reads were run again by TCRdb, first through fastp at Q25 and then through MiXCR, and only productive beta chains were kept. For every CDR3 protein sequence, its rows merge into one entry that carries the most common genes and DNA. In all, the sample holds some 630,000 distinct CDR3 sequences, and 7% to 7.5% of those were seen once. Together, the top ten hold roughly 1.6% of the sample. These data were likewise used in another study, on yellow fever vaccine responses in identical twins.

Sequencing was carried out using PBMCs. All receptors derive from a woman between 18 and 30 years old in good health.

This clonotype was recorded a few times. This CDR3 reads CASRTDGANLAEAFF. CDR3 DNA: TGTGCCAGCAGGACGGACGGGGCGAACCTCGCTGAAGCTTTCTTT. The V gene is TRBV2, the J gene TRBJ1-1; a possible D gene is TRBD1 (5 bases). Germline V gene data show CDR1 as SNHLY and CDR2 as FYNNEI. This CDR3 is built from 15 residues. The ends were cut back, 6 bases at V and 6 bases at J, with 20 bases in the middle. The complete variable domain, with remaining parts taken from reference TRBV2 and TRBJ1-1, reads EPEVTQTPSHQVTQMGQEVILRCVPISNHLYFYWYRQILGQKVEFLVSFYNNEISEKSEIFDDQFSVERPDGSNFTLKIRSTKLEDSAMYFCASRTDGANLAEAFFGQGTRLTVV.

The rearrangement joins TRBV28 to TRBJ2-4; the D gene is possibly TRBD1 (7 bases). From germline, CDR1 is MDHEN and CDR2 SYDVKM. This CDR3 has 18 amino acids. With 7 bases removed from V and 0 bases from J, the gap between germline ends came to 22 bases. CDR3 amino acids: CASTPRGEGELAKNIQYF. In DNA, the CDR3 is TGTGCCAGCACCCCCAGGGGGGAAGGGGAACTAGCCAAAAACATTCAGTACTTC. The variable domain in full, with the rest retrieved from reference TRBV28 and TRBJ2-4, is DVKVTQSSRYLVKRTGEKVFLECVQDMDHENMFWYRQDPGLGLRLIYFSYDVKMKEKGDIPEGYSVSREKKERFSLILESASTNQTSMYLCASTPRGEGELAKNIQYFGAGTRLSVL.

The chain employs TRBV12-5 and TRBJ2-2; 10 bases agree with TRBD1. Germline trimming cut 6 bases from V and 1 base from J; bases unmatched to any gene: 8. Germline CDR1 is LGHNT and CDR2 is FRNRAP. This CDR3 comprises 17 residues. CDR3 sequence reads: CASGKRQGAGNTGELFF. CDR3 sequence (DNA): TGTGCTAGTGGAAAAAGACAGGGGGCAGGGAACACCGGGGAGCTGTTTTTT. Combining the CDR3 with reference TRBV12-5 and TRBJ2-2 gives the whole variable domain DARVTQTPRHKVTEMGQEVTMRCQPILGHNTVFWYRQTMMQGLELLAYFRNRAPLDDSGMPKDRFSAEMPDATLATLKIQPSEPRDSAVYFCASGKRQGAGNTGELFFGEGSRLTVL.

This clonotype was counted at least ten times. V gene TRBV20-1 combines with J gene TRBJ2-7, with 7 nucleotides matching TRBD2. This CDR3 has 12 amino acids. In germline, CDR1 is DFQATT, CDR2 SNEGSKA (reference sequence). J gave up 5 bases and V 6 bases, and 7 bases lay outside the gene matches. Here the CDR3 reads CSARGLRNEQYF. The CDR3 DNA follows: TGCAGTGCAAGGGGACTACGGAACGAGCAGTACTTC.

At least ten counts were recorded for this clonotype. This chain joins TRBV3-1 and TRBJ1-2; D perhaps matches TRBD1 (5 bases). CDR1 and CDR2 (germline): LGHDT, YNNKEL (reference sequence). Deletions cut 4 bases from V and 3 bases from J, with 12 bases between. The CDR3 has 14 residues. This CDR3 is CASSRDRLHYGYTF. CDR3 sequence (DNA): TGTGCCAGCAGCCGCGACAGACTTCACTATGGCTACACCTTC. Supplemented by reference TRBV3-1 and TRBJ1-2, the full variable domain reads DTAVSQTPKYLVTQMGNDKSIKCEQNLGHDTMYWYKQDSKKFLKIMFSYNNKELIINETVPNRFSPKSPDKAHLNLHINSLELGDSAVYFCASSRDRLHYGYTFGSGTRLTVV.

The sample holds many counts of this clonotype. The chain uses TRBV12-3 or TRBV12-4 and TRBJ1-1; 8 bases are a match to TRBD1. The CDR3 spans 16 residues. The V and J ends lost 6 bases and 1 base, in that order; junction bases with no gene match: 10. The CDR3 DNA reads TGTGCCAGCAGCCCCGACAGGGGCCGCGGGAACACTGAAGCTTTCTTT. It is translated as CASSPDRGRGNTEAFF.

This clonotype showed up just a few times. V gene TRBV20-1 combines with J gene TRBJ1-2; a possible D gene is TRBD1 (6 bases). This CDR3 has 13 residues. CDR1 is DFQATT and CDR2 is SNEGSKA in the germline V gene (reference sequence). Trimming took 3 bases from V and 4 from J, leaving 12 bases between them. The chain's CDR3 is CSASATDSYGYTF. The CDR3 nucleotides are TGCAGTGCTAGTGCTACGGACAGCTATGGCTACACCTTC.

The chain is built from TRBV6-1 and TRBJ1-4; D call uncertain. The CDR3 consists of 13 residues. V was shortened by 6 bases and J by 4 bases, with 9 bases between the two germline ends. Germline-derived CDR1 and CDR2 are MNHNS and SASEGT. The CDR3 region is CASRDHSNEKLFF. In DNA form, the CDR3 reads TGTGCCAGCAGAGACCATAGTAATGAAAAACTGTTTTTT.

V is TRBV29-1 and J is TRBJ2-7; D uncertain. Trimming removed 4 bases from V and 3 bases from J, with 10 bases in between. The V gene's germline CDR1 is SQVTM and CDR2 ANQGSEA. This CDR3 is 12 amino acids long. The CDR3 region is CSVVRHFYEQYV. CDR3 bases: TGCAGCGTTGTAAGGCATTTCTACGAGCAGTACGTC.

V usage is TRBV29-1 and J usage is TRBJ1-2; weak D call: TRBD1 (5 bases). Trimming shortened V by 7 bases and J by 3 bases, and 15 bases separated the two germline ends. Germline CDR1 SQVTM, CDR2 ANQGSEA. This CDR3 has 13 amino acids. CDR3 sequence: CSAGRGPDYGYTF. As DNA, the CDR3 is TGCAGCGCCGGGAGGGGACCGGACTATGGCTACACCTTC.

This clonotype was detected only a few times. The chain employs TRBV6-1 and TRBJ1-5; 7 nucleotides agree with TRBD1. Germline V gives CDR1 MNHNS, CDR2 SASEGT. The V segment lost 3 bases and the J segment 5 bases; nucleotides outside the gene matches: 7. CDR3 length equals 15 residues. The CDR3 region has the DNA TGTGCCAGCAGTGAGTTCGGGACAGACCATCAGCCCCAGCATTTT. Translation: CASSEFGTDHQPQHF.

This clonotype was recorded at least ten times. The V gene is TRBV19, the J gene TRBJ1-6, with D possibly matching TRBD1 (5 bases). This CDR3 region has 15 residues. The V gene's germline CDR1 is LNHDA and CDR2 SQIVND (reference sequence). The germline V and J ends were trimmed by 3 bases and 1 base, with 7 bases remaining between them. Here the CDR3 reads CASSMGGSYNSPLHF. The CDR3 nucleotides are TGTGCCAGTAGTATGGGGGGATCCTATAATTCACCCCTCCACTTT.

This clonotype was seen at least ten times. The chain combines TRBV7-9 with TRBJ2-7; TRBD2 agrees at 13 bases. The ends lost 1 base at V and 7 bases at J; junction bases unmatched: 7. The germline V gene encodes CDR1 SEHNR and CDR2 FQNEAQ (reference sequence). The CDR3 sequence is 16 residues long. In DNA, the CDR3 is TGTGCCAGCAGCTTAGTGGCGGGACTAGCGGGAAGTGAGCAGTACTTC. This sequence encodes CASSLVAGLAGSEQYF.

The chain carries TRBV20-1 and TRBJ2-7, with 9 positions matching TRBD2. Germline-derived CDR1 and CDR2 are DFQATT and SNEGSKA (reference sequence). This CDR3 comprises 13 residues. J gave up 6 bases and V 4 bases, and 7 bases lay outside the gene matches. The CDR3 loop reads CSAMSAGGLEQYV. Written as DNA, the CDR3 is TGCAGTGCTATGTCAGCGGGGGGCCTCGAGCAGTACGTC.

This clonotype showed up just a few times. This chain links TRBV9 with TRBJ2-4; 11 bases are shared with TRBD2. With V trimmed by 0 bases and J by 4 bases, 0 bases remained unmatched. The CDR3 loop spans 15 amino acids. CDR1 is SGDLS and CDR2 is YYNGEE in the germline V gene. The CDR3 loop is CASSVGTSGKNIQYF. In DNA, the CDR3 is TGTGCCAGCAGCGTAGGGACTAGCGGGAAAAACATTCAGTACTTC.

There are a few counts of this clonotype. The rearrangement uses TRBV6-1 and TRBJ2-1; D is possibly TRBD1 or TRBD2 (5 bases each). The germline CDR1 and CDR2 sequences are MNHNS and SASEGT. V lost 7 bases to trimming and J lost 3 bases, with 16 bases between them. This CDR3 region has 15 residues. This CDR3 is CASTGRERIYNEQFF. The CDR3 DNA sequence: TGTGCCAGCACAGGGCGTGAGCGGATCTACAATGAGCAGTTCTTC.

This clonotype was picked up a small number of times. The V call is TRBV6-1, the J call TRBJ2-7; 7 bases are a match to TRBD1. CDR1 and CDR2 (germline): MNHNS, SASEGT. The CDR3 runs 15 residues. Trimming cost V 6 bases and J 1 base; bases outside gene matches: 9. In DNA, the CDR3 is TGTGCCAGCAGACGACAGGGTTCAGGATCCTACGAGCAGTACGTC. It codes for CASRRQGSGSYEQYV.

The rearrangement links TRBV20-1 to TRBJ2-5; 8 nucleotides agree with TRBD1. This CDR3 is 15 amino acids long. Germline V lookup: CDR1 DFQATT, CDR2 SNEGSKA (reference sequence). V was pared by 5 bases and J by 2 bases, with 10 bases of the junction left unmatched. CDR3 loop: CSAEGVRDRQETQYF. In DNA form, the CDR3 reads TGCAGTGCTGAAGGGGTACGGGACAGGCAAGAGACCCAGTACTTC.

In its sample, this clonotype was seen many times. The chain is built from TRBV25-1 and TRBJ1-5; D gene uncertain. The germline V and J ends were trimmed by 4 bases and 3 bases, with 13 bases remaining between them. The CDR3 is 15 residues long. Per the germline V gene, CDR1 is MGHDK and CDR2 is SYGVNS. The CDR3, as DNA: TGTGCCAGCAGTGGGGGAGGGCAGAACAATCAGCCCCAGCATTTT. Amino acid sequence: CASSGGGQNNQPQHF.

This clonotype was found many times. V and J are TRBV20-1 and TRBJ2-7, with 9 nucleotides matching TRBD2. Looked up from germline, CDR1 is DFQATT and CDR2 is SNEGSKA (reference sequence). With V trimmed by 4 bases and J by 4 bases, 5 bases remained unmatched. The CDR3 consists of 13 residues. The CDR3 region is CSATLAGRYEQYF. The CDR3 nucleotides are TGCAGTGCTACTCTAGCGGGAAGGTACGAGCAGTACTTC.

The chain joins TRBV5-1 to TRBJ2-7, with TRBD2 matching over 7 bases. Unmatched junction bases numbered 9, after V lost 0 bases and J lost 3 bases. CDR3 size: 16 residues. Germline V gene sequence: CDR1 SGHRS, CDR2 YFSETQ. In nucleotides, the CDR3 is TGCGCCAGCAGCTTGGCCTCCGGACTAGGGGACTACGAGCAGTACTTC. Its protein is CASSLASGLGDYEQYF.

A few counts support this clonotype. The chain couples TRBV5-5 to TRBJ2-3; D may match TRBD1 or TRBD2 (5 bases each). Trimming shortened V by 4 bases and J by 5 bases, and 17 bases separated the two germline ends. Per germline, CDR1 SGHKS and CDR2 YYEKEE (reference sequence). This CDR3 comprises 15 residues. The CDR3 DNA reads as TGTGCCAGCAGCGCCGGGACCGGCGTGGGAGATACGCAGTATTTT. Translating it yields CASSAGTGVGDTQYF.

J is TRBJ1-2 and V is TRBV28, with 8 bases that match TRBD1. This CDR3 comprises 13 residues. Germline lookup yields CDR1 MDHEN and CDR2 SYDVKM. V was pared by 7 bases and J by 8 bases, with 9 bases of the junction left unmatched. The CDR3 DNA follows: TGTGCCAGCACCCAGGGGGCGTTTTTCGGCTACACCTTC. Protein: CASTQGAFFGYTF.